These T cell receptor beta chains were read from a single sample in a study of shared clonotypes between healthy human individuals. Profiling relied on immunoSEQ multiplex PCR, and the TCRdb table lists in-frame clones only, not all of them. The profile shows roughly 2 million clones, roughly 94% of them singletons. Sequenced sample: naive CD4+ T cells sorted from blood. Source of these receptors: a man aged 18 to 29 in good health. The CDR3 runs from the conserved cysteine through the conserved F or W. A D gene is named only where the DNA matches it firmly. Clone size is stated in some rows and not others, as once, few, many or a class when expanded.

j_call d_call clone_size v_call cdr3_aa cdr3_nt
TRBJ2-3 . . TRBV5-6 CASSLENTDTQYF TGTGCCAGCAGCTTGGAAAACACAGATACGCAGTATTTT
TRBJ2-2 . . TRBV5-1 CASSLGPGRTGELFF TGCGCCAGCAGCTTGGGGCCGGGACGCACCGGGGAGCTGTTTTTT
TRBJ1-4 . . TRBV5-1 CASSLALGTEANEKLFF TGCGCCAGCAGCTTGGCTCTGGGAACCGAGGCTAATGAAAAACTGTTTTTT
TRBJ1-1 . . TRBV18 CASSTSGWNTEAFF TGTGCCAGCTCCACGAGTGGTTGGAACACTGAAGCTTTCTTT
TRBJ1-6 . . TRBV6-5 CASYNNYNSPLHF TGTGCCAGCTACAATAATTATAATTCACCCCTCCACTTT
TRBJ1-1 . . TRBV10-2 CASRGPGGYTEAFF TGCGCCAGCAGGGGCCCTGGAGGGTACACTGAAGCTTTCTTT
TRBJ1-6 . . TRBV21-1 CASSNGTESSYNSPLHF TGTGCCAGCAGCAATGGGACAGAGAGCTCCTATAATTCACCCCTCCACTTT
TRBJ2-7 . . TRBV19 CASSIEQAGEQYF TGTGCCAGTAGTATAGAACAGGCGGGTGAGCAGTACTTC
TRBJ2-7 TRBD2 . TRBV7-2 CASTPRGGFPYEQYF TGTGCCAGCACCCCGCGGGGGGGCTTTCCCTACGAGCAGTACTTC
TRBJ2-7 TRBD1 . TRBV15 CATSRDLGTDRSYEQYF TGTGCCACCAGCAGAGATCTCGGGACAGACCGCTCCTACGAGCAGTACTTC
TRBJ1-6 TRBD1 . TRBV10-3 CATQGAGNSPLHF TGTGCCACCCAGGGGGCGGGAAATTCACCCCTCCACTTT
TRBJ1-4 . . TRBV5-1 CASRYPPRGEKLFF TGCGCCAGCAGATATCCACCCCGGGGTGAAAAACTGTTTTTT
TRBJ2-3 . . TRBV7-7 CAVSADTQYF TGTGCTGTTAGCGCCGATACGCAGTATTTT
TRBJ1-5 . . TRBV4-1 CASSQETGYSNQPQHF TGCGCCAGCAGCCAAGAGACAGGATATAGCAATCAGCCCCAGCATTTT
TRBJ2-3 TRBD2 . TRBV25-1 CASSSSGGNTDTQYF TGTGCCAGCAGCTCTAGCGGGGGAAACACAGATACGCAGTATTTT
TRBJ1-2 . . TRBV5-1 CASSLLQSYGYTF TGCGCCAGCAGCTTGTTACAGTCCTATGGCTACACCTTC
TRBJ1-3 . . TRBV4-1 CASSQERGDLFGNTIYF TGCGCCAGCAGCCAAGAAAGGGGGGACCTCTTCGGGAACACCATATATTTT
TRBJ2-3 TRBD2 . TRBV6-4 CASAGGSTDTQYF TGTGCCAGCGCGGGAGGGAGCACAGATACGCAGTATTTT
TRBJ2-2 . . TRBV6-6 CASRYRTVEGSGELFF TGTGCCAGCAGATATCGGACGGTCGAGGGGAGCGGGGAGCTGTTTTTT
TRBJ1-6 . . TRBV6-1 CASGGKKANSPLHF TGTGCCAGCGGGGGCAAGAAAGCGAATTCACCCCTCCACTTT
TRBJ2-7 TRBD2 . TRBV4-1 CASSPSLGRATYEQYF TGCGCCAGCAGCCCCTCCTTGGGGAGGGCAACCTACGAGCAGTACTTC
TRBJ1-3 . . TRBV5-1 CASSVQGSPGNTIYF TGCGCCAGCAGCGTACAGGGTTCCCCTGGAAACACCATATATTTT
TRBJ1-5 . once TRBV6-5 CASSSVYSSHQPQHF TGTGCCAGCAGTTCCGTCTACAGTAGCCATCAGCCCCAGCATTTT
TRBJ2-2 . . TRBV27 CARPYRRAGELFF TGTGCCAGGCCTTATCGTAGGGCCGGGGAGCTGTTTTTT
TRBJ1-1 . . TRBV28 CASSLWRGALNTEAFF TGTGCCAGCAGTTTATGGAGAGGGGCTCTGAACACTGAAGCTTTCTTT
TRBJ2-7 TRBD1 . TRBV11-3 CASSSQGSYEQYF TGTGCCAGCAGCTCACAGGGGAGCTACGAGCAGTACTTC
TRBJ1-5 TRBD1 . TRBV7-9 CASSEGAFQPQHF TGTGCCAGCAGCGAGGGGGCTTTCCAGCCCCAGCATTTT
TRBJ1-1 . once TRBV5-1 CASSLTGALNTEAFF TGCGCCAGCAGCTTGACCGGGGCCTTGAACACTGAAGCTTTCTTT
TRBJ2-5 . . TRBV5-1 CASSSNPGGGETQYF TGCGCCAGCAGCTCCAACCCCGGGGGCGGAGAGACCCAGTACTTC
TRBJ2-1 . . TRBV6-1 CASSAEYNEQFF TGTGCCAGCAGTGCGGAATACAATGAGCAGTTCTTC
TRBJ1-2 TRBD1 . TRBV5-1 CASSLSGQELNYGYTF TGCGCCAGCAGCTTATCCGGACAGGAGTTGAACTATGGCTACACCTTC
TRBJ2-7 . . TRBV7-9 CASSPARGVRQYF TGTGCCAGCAGTCCAGCCAGGGGGGTGCGGCAGTACTTC
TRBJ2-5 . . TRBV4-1 CASSQGSFGSLGQETQYF TGCGCCAGCAGCCAAGGTTCTTTTGGATCCCTAGGCCAAGAGACCCAGTACTTC
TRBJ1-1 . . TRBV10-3 CAISESTGNLGTEAFF TGTGCCATCAGTGAGTCAACAGGGAATCTTGGCACTGAAGCTTTCTTT
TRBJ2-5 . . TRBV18 CASSPLASTQETQYF TGTGCCAGCTCACCGTTGGCTAGTACCCAAGAGACCCAGTACTTC
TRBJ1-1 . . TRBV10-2 CASSEVGQGITEAFF TGCGCCAGCAGTGAAGTAGGGCAGGGGATCACTGAAGCTTTCTTT
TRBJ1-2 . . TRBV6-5 CASSANGRTNYGYTF TGTGCCAGCAGTGCTAACGGGAGAACTAACTATGGCTACACCTTC
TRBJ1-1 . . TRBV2 CASSEIWGEAFF TGTGCCAGCAGTGAAATCTGGGGTGAAGCTTTCTTT
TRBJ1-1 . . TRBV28 CASSLIGPSTEAFF TGTGCCAGCAGTTTGATAGGGCCTAGTACTGAAGCTTTCTTT
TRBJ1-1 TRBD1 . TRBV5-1 CASTPRGDTEAFF TGCGCCAGCACCCCCAGGGGGGACACTGAAGCTTTCTTT
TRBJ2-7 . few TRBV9 CASSVGRGWNEQYF TGTGCCAGCAGCGTAGGTAGGGGGTGGAACGAGCAGTACTTC
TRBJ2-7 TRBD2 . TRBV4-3 CAARGTPLSGSRPLEQYF TGCGCCGCGAGGGGGACTCCCCTTAGCGGGAGCCGGCCCTTAGAGCAGTACTTC
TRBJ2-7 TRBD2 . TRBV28 CASSPLLAGGPREQYF TGTGCCAGCAGTCCTCTCCTAGCGGGAGGGCCTAGAGAGCAGTACTTC
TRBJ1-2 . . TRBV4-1 CASSQAGTGGYTF TGCGCCAGCAGCCAAGCAGGGACGGGTGGCTACACCTTC
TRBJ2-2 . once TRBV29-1 CSAGRLGNTGELFF TGCAGCGCCGGGAGACTAGGAAACACCGGGGAGCTGTTTTTT